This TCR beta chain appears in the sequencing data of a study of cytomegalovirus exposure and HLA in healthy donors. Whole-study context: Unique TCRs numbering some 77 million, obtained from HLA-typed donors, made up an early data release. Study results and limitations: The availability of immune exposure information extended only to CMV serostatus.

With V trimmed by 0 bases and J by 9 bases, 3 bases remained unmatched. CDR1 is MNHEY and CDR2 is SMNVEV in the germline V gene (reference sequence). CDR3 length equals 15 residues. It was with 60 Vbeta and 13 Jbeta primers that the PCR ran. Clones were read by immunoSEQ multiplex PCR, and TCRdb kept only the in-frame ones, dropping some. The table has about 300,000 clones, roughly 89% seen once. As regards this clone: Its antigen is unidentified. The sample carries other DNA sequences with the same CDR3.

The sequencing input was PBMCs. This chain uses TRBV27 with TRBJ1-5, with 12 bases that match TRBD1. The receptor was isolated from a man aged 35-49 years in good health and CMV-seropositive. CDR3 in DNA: TGTGCCAGCAGTTTATCGGGGACAGGGGGCAGGCCCCAGCATTTT. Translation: CASSLSGTGGRPQHF.